The T cell receptor beta chain described here comes from a study of shared clonotypes between healthy human individuals. Assay: immunoSEQ multiplex PCR; the TCRdb copy retains only in-frame clones and omits some. Of 1.5 million to 1.9 million clones listed, approximately 98% are singletons. Germline lookup yields CDR1 SGHTA and CDR2 FQGNSA. CDR3 length: 14 amino acids. The V and J ends lost 5 bases and 2 bases, in that order; junction bases with no gene match: 5. The sequence was obtained from a man aged 30-40 years in good health. The sample consisted of naive CD4+ T cells sorted from blood. Subset: CD45RA+ positively selected. The V gene is TRBV7-2, the J gene TRBJ1-2, with TRBD1 matching 7 bases. CDR3 in amino acids: CASSQNRGNYGYTF. CDR3 sequence (DNA): TGTGCCAGCAGCCAGAACAGGGGCAACTATGGCTACACCTTC.